These 28 T cell receptor beta chains originate from one sample sequenced in a study of radiotherapy plus CTLA-4 blockade in lung cancer. Here immunoSEQ multiplex PCR was the method, and the copy in TCRdb shows in-frame clones only, minus some. The table includes about 120,000 clones, roughly 80% detected once. The sample here was peripheral blood, taken from a patient treated with radiotherapy plus ipilimumab. The receptor source for this set is a human donor with non-small cell lung cancer that progressed on radiotherapy plus ipilimumab. Some clones in this sample may be carry-over from other donors' samples.

The chain recombines TRBV5-4 with TRBJ2-5; D ambiguous. CDR1 and CDR2 (germline): SGHNT, YYREEE (reference sequence). The CDR3 has 14 residues. Trimming removed 4 bases at V and 2 bases at J, with 12 bases between. CDR3 residues: CASSPRGPQETQYF. CDR3 nucleotide sequence: TGTGCCAGCAGCCCCCGCGGCCCTCAAGAGACCCAGTACTTC.

The chain employs TRBV12-5 and TRBJ2-5; tentative D call: TRBD1 (5 bases). V shed 7 bases and J shed 4 bases, with 16 bases lying between them. Germline CDR1 reads LGHNT; CDR2 reads FRNRAP. The CDR3 runs to 14 residues. The CDR3 sequence: CASALWGTPETQYF. CDR3 nucleotide sequence: TGTGCTAGTGCCCTATGGGGCACCCCAGAGACCCAGTACTTC.

This chain links TRBV6-5 with TRBJ1-2; D not resolved. CDR3 length: 14 residues. The germline V gene has CDR1 MNHEY and CDR2 SVGAGI. With 0 bases removed from V and 5 bases from J, the gap between germline ends came to 10 bases. CDR3 DNA: TGTGCCAGCAGTTACTCGATAGGAGAATATGGCTACACCTTC. Its protein product is CASSYSIGEYGYTF.

V and J are TRBV15 and TRBJ2-1, with D uncertain. The V end was cut by 0 bases, the J end by 1 base, with 4 bases between. Looked up from germline, CDR1 is LNHNV and CDR2 is YYDKDF (reference sequence). The CDR3 contains 14 residues. CDR3 amino acids: CATSRELSYNEQFF. In DNA form, the CDR3 reads TGTGCCACCAGCAGAGAGTTATCCTACAATGAGCAGTTCTTC.

The J gene is TRBJ2-5, the V gene TRBV11-3, with 13 bases that match TRBD2. Germline V gene data show CDR1 as SGHNT and CDR2 as YENEEA. Germline trimming cut 4 bases from V and 5 bases from J; bases unmatched to any gene: 7. The CDR3 length is 16 residues. Written as DNA, the CDR3 is TGTGCCAGCAGCTCCGGGACTAGCGGGGTAGGGGAGACCCAGTACTTC. Its translation: CASSSGTSGVGETQYF.

This clone was recorded only once. The V call is TRBV13, the J call TRBJ1-4; 8 positions agree with TRBD1. Per germline, CDR1 PRHDT and CDR2 FYEKMQ (reference sequence). The CDR3 sequence is 14 residues long. Germline trimming cut 6 bases from V and 7 bases from J; bases unmatched to any gene: 7. The CDR3, as DNA: TGTGCCAGCAGACTGGACAGGGAGGGTGAAAAACTGTTTTTT. Its translation is CASRLDREGEKLFF.

A single count supports this clone. The chain employs TRBV6-7 and TRBJ2-3; D possibly corresponds to TRBD1 (6 bases). TRBV6-7 is annotated as an ORF whose role is uncertain. The V end was cut by 1 base, the J end by 1 base, with 18 bases between. The CDR3 is 18 amino acids. In DNA form, the CDR3 reads TGTGCCAGCAGTTACTGCCCCCGGGACAAATACCGCACAGATACGCAGTATTTT. Translated, it gives CASSYCPRDKYRTDTQYF.

The V and J genes are TRBV7-2 and TRBJ1-6; D perhaps matches TRBD1 (6 bases). This CDR3 has 13 residues. Germline values: CDR1 SGHTA, CDR2 FQGNSA. V lost 6 bases and J lost 7, with 10 bases in between. The CDR3 here is CASRRTENSPLHF. CDR3 nucleotides: TGTGCCAGCAGGAGGACAGAGAATTCACCCCTCCACTTT.

This chain uses TRBV9 with TRBJ2-3, with 11 positions matching TRBD2. Germline trimming cut 0 bases from V and 2 bases from J; bases unmatched to any gene: 8. Germline CDR1 is SGDLS and CDR2 is YYNGEE. The CDR3 contains 18 residues. CDR3 in DNA: TGTGCCAGCAGCGTAGATGGGGGACTAGCGGTGAACACAGATACGCAGTATTTT. Amino acids: CASSVDGGLAVNTDTQYF.

This chain connects TRBV7-9 to TRBJ1-5, with a tentative D call TRBD1 (6 bases). In germline, CDR1 is SEHNR, CDR2 FQNEAQ (reference sequence). The CDR3 totals 16 residues. Trimming shortened V by 5 bases and J by 2 bases, and 16 bases separated the two germline ends. CDR3: CASSPRGSYRNQPQHF. The CDR3 DNA is TGTGCCAGCAGCCCCAGGGGTTCCTATCGCAATCAGCCCCAGCATTTT.

The DNA for the CDR3 is TGTGCCAGCAGTTTAATCGGACGGGACAATGAGCAGTTCTTC. The encoded protein is CASSLIGRDNEQFF. V is TRBV27 and J is TRBJ2-1, with unresolved D. V lost 2 bases and J lost 5, with 10 bases in between. The CDR3 is 14 amino acids. Per the germline V gene, CDR1 is MNHEY and CDR2 is SMNVEV (reference sequence).

This clone appeared a few times. This chain uses TRBV4-1 with TRBJ1-2; 10 bases agree with TRBD1. CDR3 length: 16 residues. Germline V CDR1 and CDR2: MGHRA, YSYEKL. Germline trimming cut 6 bases from V and 6 bases from J; bases unmatched to any gene: 13. CDR3 sequence (DNA): TGCGCCAGCAGTCAGACGCCCGGGACAGGGGCAAATGGCTACACCTTC. This translates into CASSQTPGTGANGYTF.

This clone was counted a few times. The gene calls are TRBV5-4 and TRBJ2-5, with D perhaps TRBD2 (6 bases). With 4 bases removed from V and 2 bases from J, the gap between germline ends came to 12 bases. The CDR3 totals 14 residues. Germline values: CDR1 SGHNT, CDR2 YYREEE (reference sequence). The CDR3 loop is CASSLHSGQETQYF. CDR3 bases: TGTGCCAGCAGCCTCCATAGCGGACAAGAGACCCAGTACTTC.

V is TRBV7-2 and J is TRBJ1-1; D remains unclear. Germline CDR1 and CDR2: SGHTA and FQGNSA. This CDR3 contains 12 residues. Trimming stripped 5 bases from V and 6 bases from J, with 10 bases between. Here the CDR3 reads CASSGGTSEAFF. In DNA form, the CDR3 reads TGTGCCAGCAGCGGAGGCACCTCTGAAGCTTTCTTT.

This clone appeared a few times. This chain links TRBV28 with TRBJ1-4, with a tentative D call TRBD1 (5 bases). The CDR3 has 11 residues. CDR1 MDHEN and CDR2 SYDVKM come from the germline V gene. V lost 8 bases to trimming and J lost 8 bases, with 9 bases between them. The CDR3 DNA is TGTGCCAGCGGTGGGGGAGAAAAACTGTTTTTT. Translated: CASGGGEKLFF.

The V call is TRBV27, the J call TRBJ1-1; no clear D gene. V was clipped by 3 bases and J by 6 bases, with 2 bases between them. This CDR3 has 10 residues. Germline CDR1 is MNHEY and CDR2 is SMNVEV (reference sequence). CDR3 in DNA: TGTGCCAGCAGTTTCGCTGAAGCTTTCTTT. It codes for CASSFAEAFF.

Concerning this clone itself: The sample has other DNA sequences that encode this CDR3 too. The chain joins TRBV6-5 to TRBJ1-5; D gene ambiguous. Between the trimmed V and J ends, which lost 0 bases and 6 bases, there was a span of 6 bases. The V gene's germline CDR1 is MNHEY and CDR2 SVGAGI. The CDR3 sequence is 13 residues long. Here the CDR3 DNA reads TGTGCCAGCAGTTACTCCCGGGGTCAGCCCCAGCATTTT. This codes for CASSYSRGQPQHF.

The rearrangement joins TRBV15 to TRBJ2-3; D is possibly TRBD1 (9 bases). V was pared by 1 base and J by 1 base, with 36 bases between. There are 24 residues in the CDR3. The V gene's germline CDR1 is LNHNV and CDR2 YYDKDF (reference sequence). The CDR3 DNA is TGTGCCACCAGCAGAGTTCGGGGACAGGGTGCCCTGACTAAAGCGGGGGCCCGCACAGATACGCAGTATTTT. Amino acids: CATSRVRGQGALTKAGARTDTQYF.

In this sample, this clone turned up once. The chain has TRBV27 and TRBJ2-7, with D perhaps TRBD2 (6 bases). V gave up 3 bases and J gave up 9 bases, with 30 bases separating them. The CDR3 spans 18 residues. The V gene's germline CDR1 is MNHEY and CDR2 SMNVEV (reference sequence). As DNA, the CDR3 is TGTGCCAGCAGTTTCCGGGGGTACGTGGCAGGCTCTGGTTCTGGGCAGTACTTC. Its protein is CASSFRGYVAGSGSGQYF.

The chain carries TRBV5-1 and TRBJ2-5; 7 nucleotides align to TRBD2. Germline loops: CDR1 SGHRS, CDR2 YFSETQ. The V gene end was trimmed by 2 bases and the J gene end by 2 bases; junction bases not matched to a gene: 3. This CDR3 is 14 amino acids long. The CDR3 here is CASSLLARQETQYF. For the CDR3, the DNA is TGCGCCAGCAGCTTACTAGCGAGACAAGAGACCCAGTACTTC.

This clone was found a few times. The chain joins TRBV11-2 to TRBJ2-3; D gene unclear. V lost 0 bases, J lost 2 bases, and 9 bases lay in between. The CDR3 sequence is 15 residues long. Germline CDR1 and CDR2: SGHAT and FQNNGV. CDR3 sequence reads: CASSLENRNTDTQYF. CDR3 coding DNA: TGTGCCAGCAGCTTAGAAAACAGAAACACAGATACGCAGTATTTT.

V gene TRBV5-4 combines with J gene TRBJ1-1; the match to TRBD1 covers 7 bases. The CDR3 consists of 16 residues. Germline V gene lookup returns CDR1 SGHNT and CDR2 YYREEE (reference sequence). The V segment lost 3 bases and the J segment 5 bases; nucleotides outside the gene matches: 13. The CDR3 protein is CASSSKVGAGGTEAFF. CDR3 sequence (DNA): TGTGCCAGCAGCTCGAAGGTGGGGGCAGGGGGGACTGAAGCTTTCTTT. Looking up the rest from reference TRBV5-4 and TRBJ1-1 gives the full variable domain: ETGVTQSPTHLIKTRGQQVTLRCSSQSGHNTVSWYQQALGQGPQFIFQYYREEENGRGNFPPRFSGLQFPNYSSELNVNALELDDSALYLCASSSKVGAGGTEAFFGQGTRLTVV.

The rearrangement links TRBV6-1 to TRBJ1-2; 8 positions match TRBD1. This CDR3 is built from 14 residues. Germline CDR1 reads MNHNS; CDR2 reads SASEGT. Germline trimming cut 6 bases from V and 2 bases from J; bases unmatched to any gene: 5. The chain's CDR3 is CASRRTGNNYGYTF. CDR3 coding DNA: TGTGCCAGCAGGAGGACAGGGAACAACTATGGCTACACCTTC.

This clone has more than one count but fewer than ten. The genes are TRBV5-1 and TRBJ1-4; 10 nucleotides match TRBD1. This CDR3 is built from 15 residues. V trimming: 3 bases; J trimming: 5 bases; junction bases outside the gene matches: 4. The germline CDR1 and CDR2 sequences are SGHRS and YFSETQ. The DNA for the CDR3 is TGCGCCAGCAGCTGGGGGGACAGGGGAAATGAAAAACTGTTTTTT. Residues: CASSWGDRGNEKLFF.

V is TRBV5-4 and J is TRBJ2-1; D may be TRBD1 (6 bases). Germline CDR1 is SGHNT and CDR2 is YYREEE (reference sequence). The CDR3 length is 15 residues. Trimming removed 4 bases from V and 3 bases from J, with 14 bases in between. The CDR3 nucleotides are TGTGCCAGCAGCGTAGGGCAGGGGAACTACAATGAGCAGTTCTTC. It encodes CASSVGQGNYNEQFF.

This chain connects TRBV7-2 to TRBJ1-2; the D gene is possibly TRBD1 (5 bases). CDR3 length: 15 amino acids. The germline gives CDR1 SGHTA, CDR2 FQGNSA. V dropped 2 bases and J dropped 0 bases, with 10 bases sitting between them. CDR3 in amino acids: CASSLRDGANYGYTF. The DNA of the CDR3 is TGTGCCAGCAGCTTACGGGACGGAGCTAACTATGGCTACACCTTC.

The V call is TRBV28, the J call TRBJ1-2; a weak D match, TRBD1 (6 bases). The CDR3 is made up of 18 amino acids. V lost 3 bases and J lost 3, with 23 bases in between. Germline values: CDR1 MDHEN, CDR2 SYDVKM. Written as DNA, the CDR3 is TGTGCCAGCAGTTTCCTCAACCTGTTGGGGGCGCCCCACTATGGCTACACCTTC. Translated: CASSFLNLLGAPHYGYTF.

The chain has TRBV7-2 and TRBJ2-5; 10 positions agree with TRBD1. Germline trimming cut 5 bases from V and 1 base from J; bases unmatched to any gene: 4. Germline CDR1 is SGHTA and CDR2 is FQGNSA. The CDR3 has 15 amino acids. The CDR3 bases are TGTGCCAGCAGCCCAGACAGGGGGCTCCAAGAGACCCAGTACTTC. Its protein is CASSPDRGLQETQYF.